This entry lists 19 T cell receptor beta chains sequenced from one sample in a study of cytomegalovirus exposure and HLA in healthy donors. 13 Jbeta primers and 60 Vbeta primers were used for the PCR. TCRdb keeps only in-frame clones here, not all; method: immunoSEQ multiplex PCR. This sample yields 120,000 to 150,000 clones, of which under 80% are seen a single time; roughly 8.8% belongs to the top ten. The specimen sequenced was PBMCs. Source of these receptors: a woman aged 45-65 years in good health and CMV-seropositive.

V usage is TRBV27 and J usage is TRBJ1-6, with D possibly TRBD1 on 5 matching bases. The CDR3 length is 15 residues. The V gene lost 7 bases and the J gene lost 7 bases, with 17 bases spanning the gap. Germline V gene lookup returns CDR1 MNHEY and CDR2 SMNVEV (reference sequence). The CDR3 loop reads CASTSGGRGNSPLHF. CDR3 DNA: TGTGCCAGCACGTCCGGGGGACGGGGAAATTCACCCCTCCACTTT.

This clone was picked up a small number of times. CDR3 nucleotides: TGTGCCAGCAGTCCAAATAGACAGTTGAACACTGAAGCTTTCTTT. This gives the protein CASSPNRQLNTEAFF. V and J are TRBV6-9 and TRBJ1-1; possibly TRBD1 for D (5 bases). Trimming pared 5 bases from V and 0 bases from J, leaving 13 bases between. The CDR3 length is 15 residues. CDR1 is MNHGY and CDR2 is SVAAGI in the germline V gene.

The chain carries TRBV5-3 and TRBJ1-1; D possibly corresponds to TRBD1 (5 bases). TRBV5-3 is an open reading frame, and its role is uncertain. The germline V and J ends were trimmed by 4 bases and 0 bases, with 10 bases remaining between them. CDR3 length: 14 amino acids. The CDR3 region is CARSGGTVNTEAFF. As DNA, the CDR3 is TGTGCCAGAAGCGGAGGGACCGTGAACACTGAAGCTTTCTTT.

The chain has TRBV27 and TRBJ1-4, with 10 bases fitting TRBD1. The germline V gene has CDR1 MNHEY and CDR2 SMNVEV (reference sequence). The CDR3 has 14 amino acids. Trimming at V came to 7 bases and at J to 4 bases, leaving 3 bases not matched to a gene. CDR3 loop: CASKGTGVNEKLFF. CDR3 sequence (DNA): TGTGCCAGCAAAGGGACAGGGGTTAATGAAAAACTGTTTTTT.

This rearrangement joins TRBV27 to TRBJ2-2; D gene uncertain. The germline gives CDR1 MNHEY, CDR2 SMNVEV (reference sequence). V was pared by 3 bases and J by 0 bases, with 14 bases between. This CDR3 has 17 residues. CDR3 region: CASSFRTWYANTGELFF. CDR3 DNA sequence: TGTGCCAGCAGTTTTCGTACTTGGTACGCGAACACCGGGGAGCTGTTTTTT.

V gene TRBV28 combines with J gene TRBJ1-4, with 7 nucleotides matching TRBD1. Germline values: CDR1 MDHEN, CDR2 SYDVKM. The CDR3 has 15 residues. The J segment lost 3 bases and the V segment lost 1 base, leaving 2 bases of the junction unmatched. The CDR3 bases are TGTGCCAGCAGTTTATATGGGACAGCTAATGAAAAACTGTTTTTT. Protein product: CASSLYGTANEKLFF.

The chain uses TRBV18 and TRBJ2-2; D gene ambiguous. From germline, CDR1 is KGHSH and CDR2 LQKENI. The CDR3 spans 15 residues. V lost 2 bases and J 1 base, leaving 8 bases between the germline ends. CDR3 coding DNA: TGTGCCAGCTCACCAGGCCCGGGGAACACCGGGGAGCTGTTTTTT. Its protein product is CASSPGPGNTGELFF.

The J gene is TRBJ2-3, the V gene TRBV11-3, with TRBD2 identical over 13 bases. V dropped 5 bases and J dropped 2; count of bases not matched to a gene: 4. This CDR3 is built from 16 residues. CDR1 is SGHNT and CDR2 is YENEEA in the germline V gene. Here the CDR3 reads CASSRGTSGATDTQYF. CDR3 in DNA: TGTGCCAGCAGCCGCGGGACTAGCGGGGCCACAGATACGCAGTATTTT.

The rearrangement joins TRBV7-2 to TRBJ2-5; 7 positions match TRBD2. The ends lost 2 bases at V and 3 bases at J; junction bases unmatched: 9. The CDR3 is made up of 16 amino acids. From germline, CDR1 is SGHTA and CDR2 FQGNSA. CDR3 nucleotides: TGTGCCAGCAGCTTACTTGGGGGGGTTGGTGAAGAGACCCAGTACTTC. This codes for CASSLLGGVGEETQYF.

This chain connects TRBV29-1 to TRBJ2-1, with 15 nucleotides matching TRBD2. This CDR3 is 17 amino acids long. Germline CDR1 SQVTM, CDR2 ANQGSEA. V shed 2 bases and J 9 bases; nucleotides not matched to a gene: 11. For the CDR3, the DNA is TGCAGCGTTGAATCCCCGAGGACTAGCGGGGGGGCAGGTGAGCAGTTCTTC. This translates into CSVESPRTSGGAGEQFF.

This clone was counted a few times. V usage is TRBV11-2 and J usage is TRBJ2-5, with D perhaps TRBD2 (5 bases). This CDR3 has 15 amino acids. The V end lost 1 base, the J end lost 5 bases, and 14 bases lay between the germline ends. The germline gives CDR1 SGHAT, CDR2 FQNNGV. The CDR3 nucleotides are TGTGCCAGCAGCTTAGTCCGAGGGCCTTGGGAGACCCAGTACTTC. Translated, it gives CASSLVRGPWETQYF.

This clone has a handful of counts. The CDR3: CASSPSWGSRGYEQYF. CDR3 bases: TGTGCCAGCAGCCCTTCCTGGGGAAGTCGGGGCTACGAGCAGTACTTC. The chain combines TRBV7-2 with TRBJ2-7, with D tentatively TRBD2 (5 bases). Trimming removed 5 bases at V and 3 bases at J, with 20 bases between. The CDR3 spans 16 residues. CDR1 and CDR2 from the germline V gene are SGHTA and FQGNSA.

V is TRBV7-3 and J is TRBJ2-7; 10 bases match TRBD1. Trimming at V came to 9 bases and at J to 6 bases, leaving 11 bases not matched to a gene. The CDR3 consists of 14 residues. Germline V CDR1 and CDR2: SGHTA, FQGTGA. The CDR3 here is CASTTGTGASEQYF. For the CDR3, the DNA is TGTGCCAGTACTACCGGGACAGGGGCCTCCGAGCAGTACTTC.

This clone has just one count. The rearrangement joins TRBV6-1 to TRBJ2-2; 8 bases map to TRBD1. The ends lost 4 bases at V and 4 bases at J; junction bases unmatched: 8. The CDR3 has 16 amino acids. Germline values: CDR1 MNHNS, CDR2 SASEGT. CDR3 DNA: TGTGCCAGCAGTGCGTGGACAGGGAGGCCCACCGGGGAGCTGTTTTTT. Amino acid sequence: CASSAWTGRPTGELFF.

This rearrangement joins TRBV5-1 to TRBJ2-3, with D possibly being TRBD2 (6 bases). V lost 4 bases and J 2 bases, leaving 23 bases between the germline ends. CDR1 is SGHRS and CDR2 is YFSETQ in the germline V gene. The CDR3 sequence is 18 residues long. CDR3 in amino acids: CASSPRPGTSTFTDTQYF. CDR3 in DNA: TGCGCCAGCAGCCCGCGCCCCGGGACTTCTACCTTCACAGATACGCAGTATTTT.

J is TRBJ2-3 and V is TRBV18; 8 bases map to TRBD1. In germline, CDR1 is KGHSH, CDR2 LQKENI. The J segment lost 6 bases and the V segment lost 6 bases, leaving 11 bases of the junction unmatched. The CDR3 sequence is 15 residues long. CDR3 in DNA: TGTGCCAGCTCTCTATCCGACAGGGGTAGCGATACGCAGTATTTT. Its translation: CASSLSDRGSDTQYF.

The CDR3 protein is CASSISVGGTYGYTF. The CDR3 nucleotides are TGTGCCAGTAGTATTTCGGTCGGCGGAACCTATGGCTACACCTTC. The rearrangement links TRBV19 to TRBJ1-2; D uncertain. The CDR3 contains 15 residues. V was shortened by 3 bases and J by 4 bases, with 15 bases between the two germline ends. Germline V gene sequence: CDR1 LNHDA, CDR2 SQIVND (reference sequence). Full variable domain (rest looked up from reference TRBV19 and TRBJ1-2): DGGITQSPKYLFRKEGQNVTLSCEQNLNHDAMYWYRQDPGQGLRLIYYSQIVNDFQKGDIAEGYSVSREKKESFPLTVTSAQKNPTAFYLCASSISVGGTYGYTFGSGTRLTVV.

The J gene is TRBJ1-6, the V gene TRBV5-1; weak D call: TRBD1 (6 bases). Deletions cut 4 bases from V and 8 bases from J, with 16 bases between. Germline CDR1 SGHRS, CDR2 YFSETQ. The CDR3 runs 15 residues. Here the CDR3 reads CASSILGGSDSPLHF. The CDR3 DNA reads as TGCGCCAGCAGCATTTTAGGGGGATCTGATTCACCCCTCCACTTT. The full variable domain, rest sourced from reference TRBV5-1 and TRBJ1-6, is KAGVTQTPRYLIKTRGQQVTLSCSPISGHRSVSWYQQTPGQGLQFLFEYFSETQRNKGNFPGRFSGRQFSNSRSEMNVSTLELGDSALYLCASSILGGSDSPLHFGNGTRLTVT.

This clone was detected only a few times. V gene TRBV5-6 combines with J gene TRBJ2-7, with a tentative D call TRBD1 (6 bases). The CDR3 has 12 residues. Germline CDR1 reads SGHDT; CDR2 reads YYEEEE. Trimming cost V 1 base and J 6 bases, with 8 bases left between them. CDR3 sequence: CASSLTGSEQYF. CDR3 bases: TGTGCCAGCAGCTTGACAGGGAGCGAGCAGTACTTC.